These 32 T cell receptor beta chains share one sample of origin, sequenced in a study of cytomegalovirus exposure and HLA in healthy donors. PCR was performed using 60 Vbeta and 13 Jbeta primers. Some clones are missing from TCRdb's copy, which holds only in-frame ones; the method was immunoSEQ multiplex PCR. The repertoire holds some 120,000 clones, with around 70% as singletons. Specimen: PBMCs. The receptors originated from a young woman in good health and CMV-seronegative.

V gene TRBV5-1 combines with J gene TRBJ1-2; TRBD1 matches 7 bases. The length of the CDR3 is 15 residues. J was trimmed by 6 bases and V by 4 bases; bases with no gene match: 12. Germline V lookup: CDR1 SGHRS, CDR2 YFSETQ. This CDR3 is CASSTTVRGLNGYTF. CDR3 in DNA: TGCGCCAGCAGCACCACAGTGAGGGGGCTCAATGGCTACACCTTC.

This CDR3 is CAWSVRQVGQPQHF. DNA of the CDR3: TGTGCCTGGAGTGTACGTCAGGTTGGTCAGCCCCAGCATTTT. The rearrangement links TRBV30 to TRBJ1-5; D not certain. CDR1 GTSNPN and CDR2 SVGIG come from the germline V gene (reference sequence). V dropped 0 bases and J dropped 6 bases, with 12 bases sitting between them. The CDR3 is made up of 14 amino acids.

The chain joins TRBV7-2 to TRBJ2-7; maybe TRBD1 (5 bases). V gave up 1 base and J gave up 3 bases, with 13 bases separating them. Germline lookup yields CDR1 SGHTA and CDR2 FQGNSA. The CDR3 runs to 15 residues. For the CDR3, the DNA is TGTGCCAGCAGCTTAGACCGCGACAGAATCTACGAGCAGTACTTC. It encodes CASSLDRDRIYEQYF.

The chain combines TRBV19 with TRBJ2-3, with TRBD1 matching over 8 bases. The CDR3 runs to 14 residues. V was clipped by 5 bases and J by 5 bases; unmatched bases: 6. CDR1 and CDR2 from the germline V gene are LNHDA and SQIVND (reference sequence). The CDR3 here is CASSSSGGLDTQYF. CDR3 bases: TGTGCCAGTAGTTCCTCAGGGGGCCTAGATACGCAGTATTTT.

V usage is TRBV9 and J usage is TRBJ1-6, with D tentatively TRBD1 (5 bases). This CDR3 has 13 amino acids. CDR1 is SGDLS and CDR2 is YYNGEE in the germline V gene. Trimming left V 4 bases short and J 7 bases short, with 9 bases between. As DNA, the CDR3 is TGTGCCAGCAGCCCAAGACAGAATTCACCCCTCCACTTT. Its translation: CASSPRQNSPLHF.

This clone was seen only once. J is TRBJ1-1 and V is TRBV4-1, with D maybe TRBD1 (5 bases). Germline loops: CDR1 MGHRA, CDR2 YSYEKL. The CDR3 runs to 17 residues. The V end was cut by 2 bases, the J end by 3 bases, with 19 bases between. The CDR3 DNA reads TGCGCCAGCAGCCAACCTAACAGGCCCTCGACTGACACTGAAGCTTTCTTT. Translated: CASSQPNRPSTDTEAFF.

The CDR3 coding sequence is TGTGCCAGCAGCTCCCGGGACAGGGGCGGAGGTGGCTACACCTTC. Translation: CASSSRDRGGGGYTF. The V call is TRBV7-2, the J call TRBJ1-2, with 10 bases that match TRBD1. Germline CDR1 and CDR2: SGHTA and FQGNSA. The junction had 9 bases not matched to a gene; V was cut back by 4 bases and J by 7 bases. The CDR3 loop spans 15 amino acids. The full variable domain, completed using reference TRBV7-2 and TRBJ1-2, is GAGVSQSPSNKVTEKGKDVELRCDPISGHTALYWYRQSLGQGLEFLIYFQGNSAPDKSGLPSDRFSAERTGGSVSTLTIQRTQQEDSAVYLCASSSRDRGGGGYTFGSGTRLTVV.

The chain couples TRBV6-1 to TRBJ2-6; 9 nucleotides line up with TRBD2. The CDR3 runs to 19 residues. Losses at the gene ends were 4 bases for V and 1 base for J; bases not matched to a gene: 11. From germline, CDR1 is MNHNS and CDR2 SASEGT. The CDR3 region has the DNA TGTGCCAGCAGTGGGCAGCGGGGGGCTACGGGGTCTGGGGCCAACGTCCTGACTTTC. This translates into CASSGQRGATGSGANVLTF.

This clone was detected once. The chain couples TRBV10-3 to TRBJ1-5; D remains unclear. Germline V lookup: CDR1 ENHRY, CDR2 SYGVKD. This CDR3 is 16 amino acids long. The V gene lost 3 bases and the J gene lost 0 bases, with 12 bases spanning the gap. The CDR3 DNA is TGTGCCATCAGTGACGCGGCAGTTTATAGCAATCAGCCCCAGCATTTT. This encodes CAISDAAVYSNQPQHF.

This clone was counted once. The rearrangement uses TRBV5-1 and TRBJ1-1, with 7 nucleotides matching TRBD1. Unmatched junction bases numbered 11, after V lost 6 bases and J lost 0 bases. The germline gives CDR1 SGHRS, CDR2 YFSETQ. The length of the CDR3 is 16 residues. The CDR3 DNA reads as TGCGCCAGCACCCGAGCCCCGGGACAGATGAACACTGAAGCTTTCTTT. It codes for CASTRAPGQMNTEAFF.

The chain combines TRBV27 with TRBJ2-3; 11 bases agree with TRBD2. J lost 1 base, V lost 5 bases, and 2 bases had no gene match. Per the germline V gene, CDR1 is MNHEY and CDR2 is SMNVEV (reference sequence). The CDR3 totals 15 residues. CDR3 amino acids: CASSKGLAGTDTQYF. In DNA, the CDR3 is TGTGCCAGCAGTAAGGGACTAGCGGGCACAGATACGCAGTATTTT.

There are a few counts of this clone. The V gene is TRBV19, the J gene TRBJ2-7; 7 bases align to TRBD1. Trimming at V came to 3 bases and at J to 4 bases, leaving 15 bases not matched to a gene. This CDR3 region has 17 residues. From germline, CDR1 is LNHDA and CDR2 SQIVND (reference sequence). Here the CDR3 reads CASSILGTGQQLYEQYF. In DNA, the CDR3 is TGTGCCAGTAGTATTTTGGGGACGGGACAGCAACTATACGAGCAGTACTTC.

The chain joins TRBV30 to TRBJ1-5; 8 bases are shared with TRBD1. J lost 7 bases, V lost 8 bases, and 10 bases had no gene match. This CDR3 contains 13 residues. The germline V gene has CDR1 GTSNPN and CDR2 SVGIG (reference sequence). The CDR3: CAGGGQGWQPQHF. The CDR3 DNA follows: TGTGCCGGGGGTGGACAGGGTTGGCAGCCCCAGCATTTT.

This chain links TRBV5-6 with TRBJ2-5; the D gene is possibly TRBD1 (6 bases). Matching the DNA end better, TRBJ2-7 makes the J call doubtful. The length of the CDR3 is 14 residues. Germline V CDR1 and CDR2: SGHDT, YYEEEE. The CDR3 protein is CASSTWGTSYEQYF. The CDR3 DNA reads as TGTGCCAGCAGCACTTGGGGGACATCCTACGAGCAGTACTTC.

The CDR3, as DNA: TGTGCCAGCAGTTTAGCGGACAATCAGCCCCAGCATTTT. This translates into CASSLADNQPQHF. The chain joins TRBV27 to TRBJ1-5, with no clear D. Germline CDR1 is MNHEY and CDR2 is SMNVEV (reference sequence). Trimming took off 2 bases at V and 3 bases at J, with 5 bases between the two ends. The CDR3 runs 13 residues.

The V call is TRBV29-1, the J call TRBJ2-3, with a tentative D call TRBD1 (5 bases). CDR1 is SQVTM, CDR2 ANQGSEA, per germline. Trimming left V 5 bases short and J 0 bases short, with 9 bases between. CDR3 size: 13 residues. The CDR3 DNA sequence: TGCAGCGTTTCCAGGGCTAGCACAGATACGCAGTATTTT. Translation: CSVSRASTDTQYF.

This chain links TRBV30 with TRBJ1-1; D gene unclear. Germline values: CDR1 GTSNPN, CDR2 SVGIG (reference sequence). V was pared by 3 bases and J by 12 bases, with 11 bases between. CDR3 length: 10 residues. CDR3 amino acids: CAWRDGKTFF. The CDR3 DNA reads TGTGCCTGGAGGGACGGGAAGACTTTCTTT.

V usage is TRBV28 and J usage is TRBJ1-6, with a weak D call TRBD1 (5 bases). This CDR3 has 16 residues. The ends were cut back, 3 bases at V and 2 bases at J, with 11 bases in the middle. Germline lookup yields CDR1 MDHEN and CDR2 SYDVKM. CDR3 sequence: CASSLGGTPYNSPLHF. The CDR3 nucleotides are TGTGCCAGCAGTTTGGGGGGGACCCCCTATAATTCACCCCTCCACTTT.

The chain recombines TRBV7-2 with TRBJ2-7; 8 nucleotides align to TRBD1. Trimming cost V 5 bases and J 3 bases; bases outside gene matches: 9. CDR1 SGHTA and CDR2 FQGNSA come from the germline V gene. CDR3 length: 15 amino acids. CDR3 loop: CASSIFGQGVYEQYF. CDR3 DNA: TGTGCCAGCAGCATATTTGGACAGGGAGTCTACGAGCAGTACTTC.

J is TRBJ2-7 and V is TRBV6-1; 11 bases fit TRBD2. The germline CDR1 and CDR2 sequences are MNHNS and SASEGT. The trim removed 2 bases at V and 0 bases at J, leaving 9 bases unmatched. This CDR3 spans 18 amino acids. DNA of the CDR3: TGTGCCAGCAGTGAATCGGATAGCGGGGGGGCCAGCTCCTACGAGCAGTACTTC. This gives the protein CASSESDSGGASSYEQYF.

Here the CDR3 DNA reads TGTGCCAGCTCACCACAAGGACAGCCCTATGGCTACACCTTC. Amino acid sequence: CASSPQGQPYGYTF. V gene TRBV18 combines with J gene TRBJ1-2, with D perhaps TRBD1 (6 bases). The V end lost 1 base, the J end lost 4 bases, and 10 bases lay between the germline ends. The germline V gene has CDR1 KGHSH and CDR2 LQKENI. CDR3 length: 14 amino acids.

The chain recombines TRBV5-1 with TRBJ2-3; D gene unclear. The CDR3 contains 14 residues. The V and J ends lost 6 bases and 0 bases respectively, with 11 bases between them. Germline V gene lookup returns CDR1 SGHRS and CDR2 YFSETQ. CDR3 nucleotide sequence: TGCGCCAGCATGATCGCGGTTAGCACAGATACGCAGTATTTT. It translates to CASMIAVSTDTQYF.

The gene calls are TRBV11-3 and TRBJ2-7; 7 nucleotides line up with TRBD1. Looked up from germline, CDR1 is SGHNT and CDR2 is YENEEA. Germline trimming cut 0 bases from V and 4 bases from J; bases unmatched to any gene: 6. The CDR3 is made up of 15 amino acids. As DNA, the CDR3 is TGTGCCAGCAGCTTAGATGGGGACAGCAATTACGAGCAGTACTTC. Encoded protein: CASSLDGDSNYEQYF.

J is TRBJ1-5 and V is TRBV2, with 9 bases that match TRBD1. Germline CDR1 and CDR2: SNHLY and FYNNEI. The CDR3 covers 15 residues. Germline trimming cut 9 bases from V and 5 bases from J; bases unmatched to any gene: 11. CDR3 protein: CASVGQGPSHQPQHF. The CDR3, as DNA: TGTGCCAGTGTTGGACAGGGGCCCTCTCATCAGCCCCAGCATTTT.

The chain links TRBV10-1 to TRBJ1-2, with TRBD1 identical over 7 bases. The CDR3 totals 13 residues. V gave up 4 bases and J gave up 6 bases; unmatched junction bases: 5. Germline V CDR1 and CDR2: WNHNN, SYGVQD (reference sequence). CDR3 amino acids: CASSANRGDGYTF. For the CDR3, the DNA is TGCGCCAGCAGTGCCAACAGGGGCGATGGCTACACCTTC.

This chain joins TRBV25-1 and TRBJ2-6; D unresolved. The germline V and J ends were trimmed by 7 bases and 0 bases, with 16 bases remaining between them. Germline values: CDR1 MGHDK, CDR2 SYGVNS. CDR3 length equals 17 residues. The CDR3 is CASTGAPPSSGANVLTF. CDR3 DNA sequence: TGTGCCAGCACGGGTGCCCCCCCGAGCTCTGGGGCCAACGTCCTGACTTTC.

V and J are TRBV28 and TRBJ1-4; D is possibly TRBD1 (6 bases). The CDR3 extends over 14 amino acids. V was cut by 6 bases and J by 5 bases, with 13 bases left in between. Germline values: CDR1 MDHEN, CDR2 SYDVKM. CDR3 residues: CASSPGTLNEKLFF. The CDR3 DNA follows: TGTGCCAGCAGCCCCGGGACATTGAATGAAAAACTGTTTTTT.

This sequence joins TRBV28 and TRBJ1-6, with D possibly being TRBD1 (5 bases). Per germline, CDR1 MDHEN and CDR2 SYDVKM. The V end was cut by 5 bases, the J end by 7 bases, with 9 bases between. The CDR3 has 13 residues. The DNA for the CDR3 is TGTGCCAGCAGTCAGCAGGGAAATTCACCCCTCCACTTT. Translation: CASSQQGNSPLHF. Combining the CDR3 with reference TRBV28 and TRBJ1-6 gives the whole variable domain DVKVTQSSRYLVKRTGEKVFLECVQDMDHENMFWYRQDPGLGLRLIYFSYDVKMKEKGDIPEGYSVSREKKERFSLILESASTNQTSMYLCASSQQGNSPLHFGNGTRLTVT.

The chain has TRBV27 and TRBJ1-6, with TRBD1 as a possible D gene (6 bases). Germline assignment: CDR1 MNHEY and CDR2 SMNVEV (reference sequence). The V end lost 2 bases, the J end lost 9 bases, and 14 bases lay between the germline ends. The CDR3 sequence is 15 residues long. This CDR3 reads CASSLMAGATSPLHF. The CDR3 region has the DNA TGTGCCAGCAGTTTAATGGCAGGGGCAACTTCACCCCTCCACTTT.

The genes are TRBV20-1 and TRBJ2-5; no clear D gene. Trimming took off 5 bases at V and 1 base at J, with 5 bases between the two ends. Germline V gives CDR1 DFQATT, CDR2 SNEGSKA (reference sequence). The CDR3 runs to 11 residues. CDR3 sequence: CSAVFQETQYF. In DNA, the CDR3 is TGCAGTGCTGTCTTCCAAGAGACCCAGTACTTC.

This clone was observed a few times. The chain carries TRBV6-5 and TRBJ1-2; D might be TRBD1 (5 bases). Per the germline V gene, CDR1 is MNHEY and CDR2 is SVGAGI. V was trimmed by 5 bases and J by 8 bases, leaving 15 bases between them. There are 13 residues in the CDR3. The CDR3 DNA reads TGTGCCAGCAGTACAATGGGGCGCGAGGGCTACACCTTC. It yields the protein CASSTMGREGYTF.

This clone was detected a few times. The genes are TRBV2 and TRBJ1-4; D gene ambiguous. CDR3 size: 14 residues. CDR1 SNHLY and CDR2 FYNNEI come from the germline V gene. Trimming took off 1 base at V and 5 bases at J, with 8 bases between the two ends. The CDR3: CASSEGRRNEKLFF. For the CDR3, the DNA is TGTGCCAGCAGTGAAGGCAGGAGGAATGAAAAACTGTTTTTT.